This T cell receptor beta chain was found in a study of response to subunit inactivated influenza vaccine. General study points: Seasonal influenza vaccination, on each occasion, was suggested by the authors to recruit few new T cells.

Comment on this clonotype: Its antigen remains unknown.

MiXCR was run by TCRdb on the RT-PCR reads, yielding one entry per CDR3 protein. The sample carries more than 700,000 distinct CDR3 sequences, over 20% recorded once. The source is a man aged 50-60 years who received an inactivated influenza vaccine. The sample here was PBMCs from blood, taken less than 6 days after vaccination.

The CDR3 nucleotides are TGTGCCACCAGTGATGGGGCAGGGGCTTTCCAAGAGACCCAGTACTTC. It codes for CATSDGAGAFQETQYF. This rearrangement joins TRBV24-1 to TRBJ2-5; weak D call: TRBD1 (6 bases). The CDR3 length is 16 residues. Deletions cut 3 bases from V and 1 base from J, with 14 bases between. Per the germline V gene, CDR1 is KGHDR and CDR2 is SFDVKD.